A selection of T cell receptor beta chains follows, all from one sample in a study of Graves' ophthalmopathy and Graves' hyperthyroidism. A single record per CDR3 protein comes from TCRdb applying MiXCR to the multiplex PCR reads. The sample carries roughly 410,000 distinct CDR3 sequences, approximately 15% recorded once. The sample comprised peripheral blood. These receptors all stem from a young woman with stable Graves' hyperthyroidism. Each CDR3 is given with its conserved first and last residue. Each record gives: clone size, V gene, J gene, D gene, CDR3 DNA, CDR3 protein. The D gene is left open where the match is weak. Part of the rows lack a size; the others show once, few, many or a class for expanded clones.

many	TRBV11-3	TRBJ2-7	-	TGTGCCAGCAGCCAAGGCTCGGCCTACGAGCAGTACTTC	CASSQGSAYEQYF
-	TRBV3-1	TRBJ1-2	-	TGTGCCAGCAGCCAATTTGTTTTCAGCACCTCAATTGTCAACTATGGCTACACCTTC	CASSQFVFSTSIVNYGYTF
-	TRBV6-5	TRBJ1-1	-	TGTGCCAGCAGTTCCCCCGGGAGGGGAATGAACACTGAAGCTTTCTTT	CASSSPGRGMNTEAFF
once	TRBV6-1	TRBJ1-1	TRBD1	TGTGCCAGCAGTGAAAACAGGGGGCCAACTGAAGCTTTCTTT	CASSENRGPTEAFF
many	TRBV6-1	TRBJ2-7	-	TGTGCCAGCAGTGAAGCCCCCTGGTGGAACATCTACGAGCAGTACTTC	CASSEAPWWNIYEQYF
many	TRBV12-3/TRBV12-4	TRBJ2-1	TRBD1	TGTGCCAGCAGTTTAGGAGGACAGGGGGCGTACAATGAGCAGTTCTTC	CASSLGGQGAYNEQFF
many	TRBV12-3/TRBV12-4	TRBJ1-1	-	TGTGCCAGCAGCGCCGCCGGGCCGGTAGCTTTCTTT	CASSAAGPVAFF
-	TRBV7-2	TRBJ2-5	-	TGTGCCAGCAGCTTCACCCGGGGTAGGGGTGAGACCCAGTACTTC	CASSFTRGRGETQYF
-	TRBV6-1	TRBJ2-4	-	TGTGCCAGCAGTGAAAGGGCTGCTACAAACATTCAGTACTTC	CASSERAATNIQYF
few	TRBV6-1	TRBJ2-2	TRBD2	TGTGCCACACGGGGGGGTACCTACGGCCGGGAGCTGTTTTTT	CATRGGTYGRELFF
few	TRBV18	TRBJ1-1	TRBD1	TGTGCCAGCTCAGGGACAGGGATGGACACTGAAGCTTTCTTT	CASSGTGMDTEAFF
-	TRBV28	TRBJ1-1	TRBD1	TGTGCCAGCAGTCTCTGGACAGGGAAAGCTGAAGCTTTCTTT	CASSLWTGKAEAFF
many	TRBV6-2/TRBV6-3	TRBJ2-7	-	TGTGCCAGCAGAAACGCTTATGGGCCCCTGGACGAGCAGTACTTC	CASRNAYGPLDEQYF
few	TRBV7-2	TRBJ2-4	-	TGTGCCAGCAGCTTAGAAAACGGGGTAGGGAACATTAAGTACTTC	CASSLENGVGNIKYF
many	TRBV10-3	TRBJ2-2	TRBD1	TGTGCCATCAGTGATCAGGGGGACACCGGGGAGCTGTTTTTT	CAISDQGDTGELFF
-	TRBV3-1	TRBJ1-1	-	TGTGCCAGCAGCCAAGATCAGAAGGGTAGAACTGAAGCTTTCTTT	CASSQDQKGRTEAFF
many	TRBV7-9	TRBJ1-2	-	TGTGCCAGCAGCTTAGCGGGCACCCCGGGCGATGGCTACACCTTC	CASSLAGTPGDGYTF
many	TRBV11-2	TRBJ1-2	TRBD1	TGCGCCAGCAGCTTCGGACAGGGCGACTATGGCTACACCTTC	CASSFGQGDYGYTF
many	TRBV7-8	TRBJ2-5	-	TGTGCCAGTCGCCGGGGGGCGGGGAGGGGGACCCAGTACTTC	CASRRGAGRGTQYF
-	TRBV19	TRBJ1-3	TRBD1	TGTGCCAGTAGAACCAAGAGGGACAGGGGCGACTCTGGAAACACCATATATTTT	CASRTKRDRGDSGNTIYF
many	TRBV2	TRBJ1-2	-	TGTGCCAGCAGTGATAGGGCAGCTCTTACGCTCTTT	CASSDRAALTLF
many	TRBV7-2	TRBJ1-2	-	TGTGCCAGCATCCCATGGCGGGACACAACTAACTATGGCTACACCTTC	CASIPWRDTTNYGYTF
many	TRBV6-6	TRBJ1-5	-	TGTGCCAGCAGGAACCTTGGGGCAGGGTGGAGGAATCAGCCCCAGCATTTT	CASRNLGAGWRNQPQHF
-	TRBV28	TRBJ1-5	TRBD1	TGTGCCAGCAACCCGACAGGGCCCGATGGGCCCCAGCATTTT	CASNPTGPDGPQHF
many	TRBV11-2	TRBJ2-2	-	TGTGCCAGCAGCTTATTTCGGGACACGGGCACCGGGGAGCTGTTTTTT	CASSLFRDTGTGELFF
many	TRBV2	TRBJ1-2	-	TGTGCCAGCAGTGAAGGGGGCGGGTACTATGGCTACACCTTC	CASSEGGGYYGYTF
many	TRBV27	TRBJ1-5	-	TGTGCCAGCAGTCCCCACTTTAGGGGTCAGCCCCAGCATTTT	CASSPHFRGQPQHF
many	TRBV27	TRBJ2-2	-	TGTGCCAGCAGTTTTGGCGTAGGGGGTAGGGCCGGGGAGCTGTTTTTT	CASSFGVGGRAGELFF
many	TRBV5-1	TRBJ2-2	-	TGCGCCAGCAGCCTAGAAAGGAACACCGGGGAGCTGTTTTTT	CASSLERNTGELFF
once	TRBV12-3/TRBV12-4	TRBJ1-2	-	TGTGCCAGCAGTCATCAATACAGGGACTATGGCTACACCTTC	CASSHQYRDYGYTF
-	TRBV2	TRBJ2-4	-	TGTGCCAGCAAAGTTCAAACTGGCTACATTAAGTACTTC	CASKVQTGYIKYF
-	TRBV29-1	TRBJ2-7	TRBD1	TGCAGCGCTGGGGGAACGGGACAGTCACCTAGGGAGCATTACTTC	CSAGGTGQSPREHYF